The T cell receptor (beta chain) described here comes from a study of T cells after posttransplantation cyclophosphamide. Findings and caveats of the study: Recipient CMV seropositivity and CMV reactivation strongly tracked TRB clonality.

On the day of bone marrow donation, the related graft donor provided peripheral blood. Clones were read by immunoSEQ multiplex PCR, and TCRdb kept only the in-frame ones, dropping some. The sample records about 52,000 clones, 85% to 95% being singletons. This CDR3 comprises 15 residues. CDR1 and CDR2 (germline): SEHNR, FQNEAQ (reference sequence). V shed 5 bases and J shed 3 bases, with 16 bases lying between them. In this sample, this clone turned up once. No antigen is known for it. Input material: PBMCs. This receptor was obtained from a woman in her 30s in good health and a related stem cell transplant donor. V usage is TRBV7-9 and J usage is TRBJ1-1; TRBD1 is a possible D gene (5 bases). CDR3 in amino acids: CASSLVWGEYTEAFF. The CDR3, as DNA: TGTGCCAGCAGCCTAGTTTGGGGGGAGTACACTGAAGCTTTCTTT.